The next 9 T cell receptor beta chains were all read from a single sample in a study of control samples from healthy donors and cancer patients. Some clones are missing from TCRdb's copy, which holds only in-frame ones; the method was immunoSEQ multiplex PCR. The sample carries a few hundred thousand clones, around 90% recorded once. The sequenced sample consisted of PBMCs. These receptors came from a man aged 35 to 55 with head and neck cancer.

V and J are TRBV11-2 and TRBJ2-2; D perhaps matches TRBD2 (6 bases). This CDR3 contains 17 residues. V lost 3 bases and J lost 6, with 20 bases in between. Germline loops: CDR1 SGHAT, CDR2 FQNNGV. The CDR3 reads CASSFVGGRYPPGELFF. The CDR3 nucleotides are TGTGCCAGCAGCTTCGTGGGAGGAAGGTACCCCCCCGGGGAGCTGTTTTTT.

The J gene is TRBJ2-3, the V gene TRBV29-1; TRBD2 matches at 8 bases. This CDR3 spans 15 amino acids. V lost 1 base, J lost 1 base, and 4 bases stayed unmatched. CDR1 is SQVTM, CDR2 ANQGSEA, per germline. CDR3 coding DNA: TGCAGCGTTGAAGGGCTAGCGGGCGGCACAGATACGCAGTATTTT. Its protein is CSVEGLAGGTDTQYF.

This clone was found a few times. V usage is TRBV4-1 and J usage is TRBJ2-5, with TRBD2 matching over 11 bases. Germline V lookup: CDR1 MGHRA, CDR2 YSYEKL. The V segment lost 2 bases and the J segment 7 bases; nucleotides outside the gene matches: 21. CDR3 length: 20 residues. In DNA form, the CDR3 reads TGCGCCAGCAGCCAAACCCGAGACAATAGCGGGGGGGCCCGAGATTGGACCCAGTACTTC. Protein product: CASSQTRDNSGGARDWTQYF.

The gene calls are TRBV12-5 and TRBJ1-1; D is ambiguous. The CDR3 extends over 13 amino acids. V gave up 6 bases and J gave up 1 base, with 9 bases separating them. Germline V lookup: CDR1 LGHNT, CDR2 FRNRAP. This chain's CDR3 is CASGPRQNTEAFF. The DNA for the CDR3 is TGTGCTAGTGGACCCCGGCAGAACACTGAAGCTTTCTTT.

The V gene is TRBV19, the J gene TRBJ1-5, with 10 bases lining up with TRBD1. CDR3 length equals 15 residues. Germline CDR1 and CDR2: LNHDA and SQIVND (reference sequence). V trimming: 7 bases; J trimming: 5 bases; junction bases outside the gene matches: 8. CDR3 sequence: CASNPGQGRDQPQHF. DNA of the CDR3: TGTGCCAGTAATCCGGGACAGGGGCGCGATCAGCCCCAGCATTTT. Full variable domain (rest looked up from reference TRBV19 and TRBJ1-5): DGGITQSPKYLFRKEGQNVTLSCEQNLNHDAMYWYRQDPGQGLRLIYYSQIVNDFQKGDIAEGYSVSREKKESFPLTVTSAQKNPTAFYLCASNPGQGRDQPQHFGDGTRLSIL.

The chain employs TRBV28 and TRBJ2-5; 11 bases map to TRBD2. The CDR3 consists of 15 residues. CDR1 is MDHEN and CDR2 is SYDVKM in the germline V gene. J gave up 10 bases and V 6 bases, and 13 bases lay outside the gene matches. CDR3 residues: CASSHSGGAEVDQYF. CDR3 coding DNA: TGTGCCAGCAGCCATAGCGGGGGGGCCGAGGTGGACCAGTACTTC.

This chain connects TRBV19 to TRBJ2-7, with TRBD1 identical over 9 bases. CDR3 size: 14 residues. V lost 11 bases, J lost 4 bases, and 12 bases stayed unmatched. Germline CDR1 reads LNHDA; CDR2 reads SQIVND (reference sequence). CDR3 protein: CAASPGTGKYEQYF. CDR3 coding DNA: TGTGCCGCCTCCCCCGGGACAGGGAAATACGAGCAGTACTTC.

This chain uses TRBV4-1 with TRBJ2-1, with a possible D match to TRBD1 (5 bases). Germline CDR1 and CDR2: MGHRA and YSYEKL. CDR3 size: 16 residues. V dropped 4 bases and J dropped 3 bases, with 16 bases sitting between them. The CDR3 loop reads CASSRREDMGYNEQFF. Here the CDR3 DNA reads TGCGCCAGCAGCCGACGTGAGGACATGGGCTACAATGAGCAGTTCTTC.

This sequence joins TRBV5-6 and TRBJ1-1; TRBD1 matches at 7 bases. J was trimmed by 5 bases and V by 0 bases; bases with no gene match: 13. From germline, CDR1 is SGHDT and CDR2 YYEEEE. The CDR3 length is 17 residues. CDR3 bases: TGTGCCAGCAGCTTGGGACCCGCTAACAGGGGAGGGACTGAAGCTTTCTTT. This sequence encodes CASSLGPANRGGTEAFF.